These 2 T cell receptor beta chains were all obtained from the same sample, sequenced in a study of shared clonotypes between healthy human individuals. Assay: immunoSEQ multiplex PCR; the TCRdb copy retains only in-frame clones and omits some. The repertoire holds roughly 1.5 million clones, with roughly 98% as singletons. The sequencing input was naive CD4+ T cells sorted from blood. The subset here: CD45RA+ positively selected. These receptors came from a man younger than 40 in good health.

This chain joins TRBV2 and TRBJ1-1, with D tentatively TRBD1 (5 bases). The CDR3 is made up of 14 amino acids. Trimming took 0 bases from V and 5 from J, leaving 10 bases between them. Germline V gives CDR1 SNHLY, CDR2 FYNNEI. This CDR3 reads CASSEAAGRTEAFF. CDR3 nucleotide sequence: TGTGCCAGCAGTGAAGCTGCAGGGAGGACTGAAGCTTTCTTT.

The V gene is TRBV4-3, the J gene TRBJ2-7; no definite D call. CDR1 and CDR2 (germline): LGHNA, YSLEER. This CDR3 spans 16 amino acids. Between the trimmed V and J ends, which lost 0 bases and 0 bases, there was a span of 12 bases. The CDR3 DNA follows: TGCGCCAGCAGCCAAGAGCGGCACCTAATCTCCTACGAGCAGTACTTC. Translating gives CASSQERHLISYEQYF.